Below are 3 T cell receptor beta chains sequenced from a single sample in a study of cytomegalovirus exposure and HLA in healthy donors. PCR employed 60 Vbeta and 13 Jbeta primers. Clones were sequenced by immunoSEQ multiplex PCR, and TCRdb holds only the in-frame ones, with some missing. The data contain 140,000 or so clones, roughly three quarters of them singletons. Sequencing used PBMCs. The receptor source for this set is a woman aged 40 to 49 in good health and CMV-seronegative.

Here the CDR3 DNA reads TGTGCCAGCAACCACGGGGGGGGCGGAAACATTCAGTACTTC. It encodes CASNHGGGGNIQYF. The chain recombines TRBV5-4 with TRBJ2-4, with 8 positions matching TRBD2. From germline, CDR1 is SGHNT and CDR2 YYREEE (reference sequence). V shed 6 bases, J shed 6 bases, and the junction held 8 bases outside the gene matches. The CDR3 contains 14 residues.

The chain employs TRBV5-4 and TRBJ2-7; TRBD1 is a possible D gene (7 bases). Germline V gene lookup returns CDR1 SGHNT and CDR2 YYREEE (reference sequence). This CDR3 spans 14 amino acids. V was cut by 0 bases and J by 5 bases, with 12 bases left in between. The CDR3 DNA follows: TGTGCCAGCAGCTTGGTTCAGGGGGGCAACGAGCAGTACTTC. It specifies CASSLVQGGNEQYF.

The chain is built from TRBV15 and TRBJ1-1, with D perhaps TRBD1 (5 bases). V was trimmed by 3 bases and J by 6 bases, leaving 14 bases between them. This CDR3 spans 14 amino acids. CDR1 is LNHNV, CDR2 YYDKDF, per germline (reference sequence). CDR3 DNA sequence: TGTGCCACCAGCAGGGGGGGGAAGTTACCTGAAGCTTTCTTT. This sequence encodes CATSRGGKLPEAFF.